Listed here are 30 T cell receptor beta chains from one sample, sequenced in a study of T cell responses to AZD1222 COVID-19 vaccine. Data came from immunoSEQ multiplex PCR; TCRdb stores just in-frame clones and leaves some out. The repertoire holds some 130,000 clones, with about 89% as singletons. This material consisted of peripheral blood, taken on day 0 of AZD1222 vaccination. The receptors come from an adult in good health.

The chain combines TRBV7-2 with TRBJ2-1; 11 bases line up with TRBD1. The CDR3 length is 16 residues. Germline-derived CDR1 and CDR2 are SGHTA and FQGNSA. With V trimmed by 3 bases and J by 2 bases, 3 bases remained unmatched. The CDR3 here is CASSFRTGGTYNEQFF. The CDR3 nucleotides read TGTGCCAGCAGCTTCCGGACAGGGGGCACCTACAATGAGCAGTTCTTC.

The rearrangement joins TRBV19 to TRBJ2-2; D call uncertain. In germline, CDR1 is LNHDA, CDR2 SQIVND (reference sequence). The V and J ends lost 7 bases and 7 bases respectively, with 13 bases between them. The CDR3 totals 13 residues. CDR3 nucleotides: TGTGCCAGTATCACCCCCTTAAGCGGGGAGCTGTTTTTT. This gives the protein CASITPLSGELFF.

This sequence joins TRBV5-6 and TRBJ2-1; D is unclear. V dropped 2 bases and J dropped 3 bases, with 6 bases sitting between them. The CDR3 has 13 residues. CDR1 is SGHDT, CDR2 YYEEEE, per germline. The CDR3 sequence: CASSFGLYNEQFF. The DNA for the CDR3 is TGTGCCAGCAGCTTCGGCCTCTACAATGAGCAGTTCTTC.

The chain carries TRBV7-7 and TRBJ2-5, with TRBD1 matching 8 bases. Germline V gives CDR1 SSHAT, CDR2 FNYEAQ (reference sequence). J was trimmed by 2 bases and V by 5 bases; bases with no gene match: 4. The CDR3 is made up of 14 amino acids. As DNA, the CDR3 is TGTGCCAGCAGCACCGGGACAGGTCAAGAGACCCAGTACTTC. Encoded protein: CASSTGTGQETQYF.

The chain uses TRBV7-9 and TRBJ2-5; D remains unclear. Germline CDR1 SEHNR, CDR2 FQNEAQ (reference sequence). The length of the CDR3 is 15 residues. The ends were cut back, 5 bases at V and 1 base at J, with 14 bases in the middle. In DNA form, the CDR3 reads TGTGCCAGCAGCCGAACAAGGGCAACCCAAGAGACCCAGTACTTC. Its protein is CASSRTRATQETQYF.

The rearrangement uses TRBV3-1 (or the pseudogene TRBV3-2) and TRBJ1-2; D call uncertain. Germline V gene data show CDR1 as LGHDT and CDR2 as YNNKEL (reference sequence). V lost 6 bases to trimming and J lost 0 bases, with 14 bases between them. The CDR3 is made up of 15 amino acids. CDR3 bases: TGTGCCAGCAGTCTAACCAGGACCTCTAACTATGGCTACACCTTC. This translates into CASSLTRTSNYGYTF.

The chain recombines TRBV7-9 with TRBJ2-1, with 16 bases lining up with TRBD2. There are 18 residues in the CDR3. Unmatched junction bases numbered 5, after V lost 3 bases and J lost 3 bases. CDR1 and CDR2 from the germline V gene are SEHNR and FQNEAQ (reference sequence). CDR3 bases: TGTGCCAGCAGCTTGGGGACTAGCGGGGGGGGTAACTACAATGAGCAGTTCTTC. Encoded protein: CASSLGTSGGGNYNEQFF.

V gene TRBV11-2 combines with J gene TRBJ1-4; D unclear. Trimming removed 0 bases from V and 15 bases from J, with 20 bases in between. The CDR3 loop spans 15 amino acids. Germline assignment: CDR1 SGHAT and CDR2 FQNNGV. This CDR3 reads CASSLDPILAKVLFF. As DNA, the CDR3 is TGTGCCAGCAGCTTAGATCCTATCCTCGCAAAAGTGTTGTTTTTT.

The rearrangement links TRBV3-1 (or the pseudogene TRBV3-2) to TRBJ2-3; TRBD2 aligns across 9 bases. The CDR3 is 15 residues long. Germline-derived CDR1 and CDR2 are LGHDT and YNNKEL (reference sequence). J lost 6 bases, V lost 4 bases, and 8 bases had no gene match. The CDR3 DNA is TGTGCCAGCAGCCCTAGATCTAGCGGGGCGGATACGCAGTATTTT. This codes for CASSPRSSGADTQYF.

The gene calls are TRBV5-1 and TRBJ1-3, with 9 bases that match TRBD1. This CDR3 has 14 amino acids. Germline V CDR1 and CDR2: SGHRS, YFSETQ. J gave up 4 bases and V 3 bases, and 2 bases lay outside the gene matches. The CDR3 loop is CASSWTGDGNTIYF. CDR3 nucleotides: TGCGCCAGCAGCTGGACAGGGGACGGAAACACCATATATTTT.

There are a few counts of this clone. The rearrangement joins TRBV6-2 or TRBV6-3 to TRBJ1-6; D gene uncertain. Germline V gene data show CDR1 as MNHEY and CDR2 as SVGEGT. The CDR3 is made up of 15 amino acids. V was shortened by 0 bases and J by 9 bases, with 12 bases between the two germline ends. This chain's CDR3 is CASSYSIGAGSPLHF. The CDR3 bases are TGTGCCAGCAGTTACTCGATCGGCGCCGGTTCACCCCTCCACTTT.

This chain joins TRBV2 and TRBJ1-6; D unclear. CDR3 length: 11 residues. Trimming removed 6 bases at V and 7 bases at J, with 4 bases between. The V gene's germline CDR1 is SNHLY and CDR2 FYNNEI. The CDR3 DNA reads TGTGCCAGCAGGAGAAATTCACCCCTCCACTTT. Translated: CASRRNSPLHF.

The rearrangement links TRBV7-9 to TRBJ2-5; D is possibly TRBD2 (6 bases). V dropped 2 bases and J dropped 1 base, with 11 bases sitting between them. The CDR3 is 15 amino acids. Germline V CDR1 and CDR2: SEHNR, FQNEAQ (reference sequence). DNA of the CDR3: TGTGCCAGCAGCTTACTCGCGGGATCCCAAGAGACCCAGTACTTC. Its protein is CASSLLAGSQETQYF. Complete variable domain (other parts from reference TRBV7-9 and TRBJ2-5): DTGVSQNPRHKITKRGQNVTFRCDPISEHNRLYWYRQTLGQGPEFLTYFQNEAQLEKSRLLSDRFSAERPKGSFSTLEIQRTEQGDSAMYLCASSLLAGSQETQYFGPGTRLLVL.

CDR3 in DNA: TGTGCCAGCAGCCAAATAAATCAGGGAGTGGGTGGCTACACCTTC. Protein: CASSQINQGVGGYTF. The chain uses TRBV3-1 (or the pseudogene TRBV3-2) and TRBJ1-2, with D possibly being TRBD1 (5 bases). CDR1 and CDR2 from the germline V gene are LGHDT and YNNKEL (reference sequence). The CDR3 contains 15 residues. V was pared by 2 bases and J by 7 bases, with 17 bases between.

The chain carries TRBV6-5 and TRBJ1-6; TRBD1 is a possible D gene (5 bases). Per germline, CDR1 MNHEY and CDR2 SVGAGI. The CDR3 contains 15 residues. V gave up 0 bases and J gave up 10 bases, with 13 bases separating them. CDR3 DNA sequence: TGTGCCAGCAGTTACTCTGGGGGATCGAGGTCACCCCTCCACTTT. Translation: CASSYSGGSRSPLHF.

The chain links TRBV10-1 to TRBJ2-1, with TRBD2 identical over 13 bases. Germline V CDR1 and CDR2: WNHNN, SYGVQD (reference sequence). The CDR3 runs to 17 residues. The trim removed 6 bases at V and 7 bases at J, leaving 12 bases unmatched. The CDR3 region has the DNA TGCGCCAGCAGGGAGACTAGCGGGGGGCCGTTGTCAAATGAGCAGTTCTTC. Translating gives CASRETSGGPLSNEQFF.

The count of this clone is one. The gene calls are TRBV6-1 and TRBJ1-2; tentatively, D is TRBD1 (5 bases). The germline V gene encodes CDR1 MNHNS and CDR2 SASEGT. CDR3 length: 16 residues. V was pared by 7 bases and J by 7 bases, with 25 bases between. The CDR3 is CASNEAGTAGSSGYTF. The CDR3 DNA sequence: TGTGCCAGCAACGAAGCCGGGACCGCGGGTTCGAGTGGCTACACCTTC.

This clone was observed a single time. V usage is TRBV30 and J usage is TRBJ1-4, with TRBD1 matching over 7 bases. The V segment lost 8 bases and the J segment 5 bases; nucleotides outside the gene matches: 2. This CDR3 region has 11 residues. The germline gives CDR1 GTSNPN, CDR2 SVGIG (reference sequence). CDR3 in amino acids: CAGQANEKLFF. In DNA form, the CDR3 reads TGTGCCGGACAGGCCAATGAAAAACTGTTTTTT.

The CDR3 loop is CASSINRDVEAFF. The CDR3 DNA is TGTGCCAGTAGTATAAACCGGGACGTTGAAGCTTTCTTT. This chain uses TRBV19 with TRBJ1-1; D may be TRBD1 (5 bases). The germline V gene has CDR1 LNHDA and CDR2 SQIVND (reference sequence). The CDR3 is 13 residues long. V shed 2 bases and J shed 7 bases, with 11 bases lying between them.

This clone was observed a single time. CDR3 residues: CSASGQQNTGELFF. The CDR3 DNA follows: TGCAGTGCTAGTGGTCAACAGAACACCGGGGAGCTGTTTTTT. The chain uses TRBV20-1 and TRBJ2-2; D uncertain. CDR3 length equals 14 residues. V was cut by 3 bases and J by 1 base, with 9 bases left in between. CDR1 DFQATT and CDR2 SNEGSKA come from the germline V gene (reference sequence).

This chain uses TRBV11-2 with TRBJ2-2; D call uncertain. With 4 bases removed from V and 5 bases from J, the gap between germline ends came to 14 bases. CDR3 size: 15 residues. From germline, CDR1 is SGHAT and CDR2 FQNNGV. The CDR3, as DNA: TGTGCCAGCAGCTCCCCCTGGGGTGGTACCGGGGAGCTGTTTTTT. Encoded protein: CASSSPWGGTGELFF.

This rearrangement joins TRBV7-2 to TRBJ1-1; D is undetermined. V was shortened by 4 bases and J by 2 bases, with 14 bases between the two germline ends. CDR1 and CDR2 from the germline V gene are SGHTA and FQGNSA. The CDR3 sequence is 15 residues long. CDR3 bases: TGTGCCAGCAGCTACACACCAGGCCATAACACTGAAGCTTTCTTT. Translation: CASSYTPGHNTEAFF.

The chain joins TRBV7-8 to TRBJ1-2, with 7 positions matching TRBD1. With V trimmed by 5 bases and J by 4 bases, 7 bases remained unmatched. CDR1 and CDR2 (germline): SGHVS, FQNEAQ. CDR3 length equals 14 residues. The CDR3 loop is CASSRRDRSYGYTF. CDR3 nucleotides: TGTGCCAGCAGCAGACGGGACAGAAGCTATGGCTACACCTTC. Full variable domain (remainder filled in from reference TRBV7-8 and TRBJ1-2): GAGVSQSPRYKVAKRGQDVALRCDPISGHVSLFWYQQALGQGPEFLTYFQNEAQLDKSGLPSDRFFAERPEGSVSTLKIQRTQQEDSAVYLCASSRRDRSYGYTFGSGTRLTVV.

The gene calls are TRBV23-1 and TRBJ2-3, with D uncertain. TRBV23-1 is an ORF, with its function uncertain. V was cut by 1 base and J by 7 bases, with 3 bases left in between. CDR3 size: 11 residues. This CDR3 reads CASSQLNTQYF. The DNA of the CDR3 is TGCGCCAGCAGTCAATTGAATACGCAGTATTTT.

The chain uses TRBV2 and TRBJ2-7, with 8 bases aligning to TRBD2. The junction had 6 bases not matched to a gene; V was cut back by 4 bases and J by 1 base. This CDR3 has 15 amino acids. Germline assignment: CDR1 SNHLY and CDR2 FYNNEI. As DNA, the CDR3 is TGTGCCAGCAGTGCAGCGGGGGCACCTTCCTACGAGCAGTACTTC. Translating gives CASSAAGAPSYEQYF.

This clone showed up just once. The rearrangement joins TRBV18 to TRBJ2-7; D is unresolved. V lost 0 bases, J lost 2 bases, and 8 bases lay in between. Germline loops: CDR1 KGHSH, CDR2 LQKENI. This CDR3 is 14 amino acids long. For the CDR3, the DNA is TGTGCCAGCTCACCACCGTCCGGTGCCTACGAGCAGTACTTC. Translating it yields CASSPPSGAYEQYF. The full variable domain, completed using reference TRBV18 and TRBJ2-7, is NAGVMQNPRHLVRRRGQEARLRCSPMKGHSHVYWYRQLPEEGLKFMVYLQKENIIDESGMPKERFSAEFPKEGPSILRIQQVVRGDSAAYFCASSPPSGAYEQYFGPGTRLTVT.

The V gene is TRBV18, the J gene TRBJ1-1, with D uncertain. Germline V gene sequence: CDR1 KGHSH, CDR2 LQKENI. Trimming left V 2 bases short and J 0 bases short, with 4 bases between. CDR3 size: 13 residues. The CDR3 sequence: CASSPGVNTEAFF. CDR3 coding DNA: TGTGCCAGCTCACCAGGGGTGAACACTGAAGCTTTCTTT.

In DNA form, the CDR3 reads TGTGCCAGCAGCCCTCGGGAGACCCGGGGCACAGATACGCAGTATTTT. This gives the protein CASSPRETRGTDTQYF. This chain connects TRBV9 to TRBJ2-3; possibly TRBD2 for D (6 bases). V shed 4 bases and J shed 1 base, with 16 bases lying between them. The CDR3 length is 16 residues. Per germline, CDR1 SGDLS and CDR2 YYNGEE.

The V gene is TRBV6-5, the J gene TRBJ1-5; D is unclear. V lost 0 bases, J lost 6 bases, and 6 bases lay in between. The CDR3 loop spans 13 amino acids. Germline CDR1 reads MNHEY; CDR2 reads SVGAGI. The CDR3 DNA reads TGTGCCAGCAGTTACTCTTTTGGTCAGCCCCAGCATTTT. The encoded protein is CASSYSFGQPQHF.

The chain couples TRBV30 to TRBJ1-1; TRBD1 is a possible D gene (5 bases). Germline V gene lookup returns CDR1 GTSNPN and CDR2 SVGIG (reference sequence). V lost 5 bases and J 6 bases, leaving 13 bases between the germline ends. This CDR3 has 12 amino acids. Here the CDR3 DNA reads TGTGCCTGGGGGTTGGGAGGGGCTGAAGCTTTCTTT. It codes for CAWGLGGAEAFF.